These T cell receptor beta chains were read from a single sample in a study of T cell changes during pregnancy in multiple sclerosis. The protocol was immunoSEQ multiplex PCR, while the TCRdb copy is restricted to in-frame clones and leaves out a portion. The data hold about 27,000 clones, with approximately 92% observed a single time. Sequencing was performed on CD8+ T cells from peripheral blood mononuclear cells, taken in the second trimester of pregnancy. These receptors all stem from a female donor with multiple sclerosis, enrolled in a pregnancy study. CDR3s include the opening cysteine and the closing phenylalanine or tryptophan. The D gene is left open where the match is weak. Some rows mark clone size as missing; the rest say once, few, many or name a class of expanded clone.

-,TRBV19,-,TRBJ1-2,TGTGCCAGCCGAGTCATCGAGGGCCTTAAGGGCTACACCTTC,CASRVIEGLKGYTF
-,TRBV7-9,-,TRBJ1-2,TGTGCCAGCAGCTTAAATCCGGCGGCCGATGGTCAGACTAACTATGGCTACACCTTC,CASSLNPAADGQTNYGYTF
TRBD1,TRBV2,few,TRBJ2-7,TGTGCCAGCAAAGGGCCGACAGGGGTTTCCTACGAGCAGTACTTC,CASKGPTGVSYEQYF
-,TRBV21-1,-,TRBJ1-5,TGTGCCAGCAGCTCCTGCGCCGGGACAGCCCTTTATAGCAATCAGCCCCAGCATTTT,CASSSCAGTALYSNQPQHF
TRBD1,TRBV14,-,TRBJ2-7,TGTGCCAGCAGCTCAAGGGACAGGGTCTACGAGCAGTACTTC,CASSSRDRVYEQYF
-,TRBV7-8,-,TRBJ2-1,TGTGCCAGCAGCTTAGATCGGGGAGACAATGAGCAGTTCTTC,CASSLDRGDNEQFF
-,TRBV4-3,-,TRBJ2-7,TGCGCCAGCAGCCAAGCGCAGGTGTCTCGCGAGCAGTACTTC,CASSQAQVSREQYF
-,TRBV11-2,-,TRBJ2-5,TGTGCCAGCAGCTTTACGGGAGTTCAAGAGACCCAGTACTTC,CASSFTGVQETQYF
TRBD2,TRBV19,-,TRBJ2-7,TGTGCCAGTAGTCCTCCGGGACTAGGAACCGCCGAGCAGTACTTC,CASSPPGLGTAEQYF
TRBD2,TRBV19,-,TRBJ2-1,TGTGCCAGTAGACTGACTAGCGGTTCCTACAATGAGCAGTTCTTC,CASRLTSGSYNEQFF